This entry describes one T cell receptor beta chain. The CDR3 covers 17 residues. CDR1 and CDR2 (germline): SGHDT, YYEEEE. V was trimmed by 3 bases and J by 3 bases, leaving 19 bases between them. This sample is part of a study of OX40 agonist ivuxolimab in advanced cancers. TCRdb's copy holds only in-frame clones and misses some; the assay was immunoSEQ multiplex PCR. The table shows fewer than 65,000 clones, with 79% occurring only once. This receptor was obtained from an adult with an advanced solid tumor such as melanoma, head and neck, liver or kidney cancer. The chain employs TRBV5-6 and TRBJ2-1; D is perhaps TRBD1 (5 bases). Sample: CD4+ or CD8+ T cells sorted from blood, taken in a trial of the OX40 agonist ivuxolimab. Here the CDR3 DNA reads TGTGCCAGCAGCTCTGAAGTTGCAGGGTGGAACTACAATGAGCAGTTCTTC. Its protein is CASSSEVAGWNYNEQFF.